A selection of T cell receptor beta chains follows, all from one sample in a study of T cell repertoires in cytomegalovirus infection. MiXCR, run by TCRdb on the reads, gives a single entry per CDR3 protein. The sample shows a few hundred thousand distinct CDR3 sequences, roughly an eighth of them seen only once. The specimen was PBMCs. The receptors originated from a human donor in good health (CMV status not recorded). Some clones in this sample may be carry-over from other donors' samples. Both conserved end residues are part of each CDR3. A D gene is named only where the DNA matches it firmly. The size of a clone is reported for some rows only, either as once, few or many, or as a class for expanded clones.

len: 14
j_gene: TRBJ2-7
v_gene: TRBV14
abundance: NA
d_gene: NA
CDR3aa: CASSSRQGLYEQYF
CDR3nt: TGTGCCAGCAGCAGCAGACAGGGACTGTACGAGCAGTACTTC

len: 13
j_gene: TRBJ2-5
v_gene: TRBV20-1
abundance: NA
d_gene: NA
CDR3aa: CSARKGVQETQYF
CDR3nt: TGCAGTGCTAGAAAGGGGGTTCAAGAGACCCAGTACTTC

len: 11
j_gene: TRBJ2-1
v_gene: TRBV6-2/TRBV6-3
abundance: few
d_gene: NA
CDR3aa: CASRDSNEQFF
CDR3nt: TGTGCCAGCAGAGACTCGAATGAGCAGTTCTTC

len: 15
j_gene: TRBJ2-5
v_gene: TRBV10-3
abundance: few
d_gene: NA
CDR3aa: CAISESKHPSETQYF
CDR3nt: TGTGCCATCAGTGAGTCGAAGCACCCGTCGGAGACCCAGTACTTC

len: 15
j_gene: TRBJ1-5
v_gene: TRBV6-4
abundance: many
d_gene: TRBD1
CDR3aa: CASSASTGGNQPQHF
CDR3nt: TGTGCCAGCAGTGCCTCGACAGGGGGCAATCAGCCCCAGCATTTT

len: 14
j_gene: TRBJ2-2
v_gene: TRBV7-3
abundance: many
d_gene: NA
CDR3aa: CASSLTGPTGELFF
CDR3nt: TGTGCCAGCAGCTTAACCGGTCCTACCGGGGAGCTGTTTTTT

len: 13
j_gene: TRBJ2-3
v_gene: TRBV20-1
abundance: NA
d_gene: NA
CDR3aa: CSAFQGGTDTQYF
CDR3nt: TGCAGTGCTTTCCAGGGAGGCACAGATACGCAGTATTTT

len: 16
j_gene: TRBJ1-1
v_gene: TRBV12-3/TRBV12-4
abundance: few
d_gene: NA
CDR3aa: CASGPDRSRTDTEAFF
CDR3nt: TGTGCCAGCGGACCCGACAGGTCGAGGACGGACACTGAAGCTTTCTTT

len: 16
j_gene: TRBJ2-2
v_gene: TRBV27
abundance: many
d_gene: TRBD1
CDR3aa: CASTFLGQGISGELFF
CDR3nt: TGTGCCAGCACCTTCCTGGGACAGGGGATTTCCGGGGAGCTGTTTTTT

len: 14
j_gene: TRBJ1-1
v_gene: TRBV19
abundance: few
d_gene: NA
CDR3aa: CASSIPRGNTEAFF
CDR3nt: TGTGCCAGTAGTATCCCCAGGGGGAACACTGAAGCTTTCTTT